This is a list of T cell receptor beta chains from one sample in a study of tumor T cells in aggressive B-cell lymphoma. TCRdb's table, derived via immunoSEQ multiplex PCR, lists solely in-frame clones and lacks some. The sample yields more than 800 clones, nearly 95% seen once. The sequencing input was tumor tissue. These receptors were taken from an adult with diffuse large B cell lymphoma. Each CDR3 is given with its conserved first and last residue. D genes are given only for firm matches. The listing skips clone size in some rows; elsewhere it reads once, few, many or a size class.

D gene	clone size	V gene	J gene	CDR3 protein	CDR3 DNA
TRBD2	-	TRBV7-7	TRBJ2-1	CASSLDLAGGNEQFF	TGTGCTAGCAGCTTAGACTTAGCGGGAGGGAATGAGCAGTTCTTC
-	-	TRBV7-6	TRBJ1-3	CASSSDSSSGNTIYF	TGTGCCAGCAGCTCTGACAGCAGCTCTGGAAACACCATATATTTT
TRBD1	-	TRBV4-1	TRBJ1-4	CASSQERGTGGNEKLFF	TGCGCCAGCAGCCAAGAGCGGGGGACAGGGGGTAACGAAAAACTGTTTTTT
-	once	TRBV5-1	TRBJ1-1	CASSSQGSEAFF	TGCGCCAGCAGCTCGCAGGGGTCTGAAGCTTTCTTT
-	-	TRBV29-1	TRBJ1-2	CSVDQGSGYTF	TGCAGCGTTGATCAGGGGTCTGGCTACACCTTC
TRBD2	-	TRBV15	TRBJ2-1	CATSRDSGGRWNEQFF	TGTGCCACCAGCAGAGATTCGGGGGGGAGGTGGAATGAGCAGTTCTTC
-	once	TRBV19	TRBJ1-2	CASSMSGIPGYTF	TGTGCCAGTAGTATGTCGGGAATTCCAGGCTACACCTTC
-	-	TRBV10-2	TRBJ1-1	CASSDFAEAFF	TGCGCCAGCAGTGATTTCGCTGAAGCTTTCTTT
-	-	TRBV30	TRBJ1-1	CAWSVRTGSAFF	TGTGCCTGGAGTGTCCGGACTGGTAGCGCTTTCTTT
-	-	TRBV14	TRBJ2-3	CASSQVTQLTSTDTQYF	TGTGCCAGCAGCCAAGTCACCCAACTGACTAGCACAGATACGCAGTATTTT
TRBD2	-	TRBV29-1	TRBJ2-3	CSVEVRIAGTYTDTQYF	TGCAGCGTTGAAGTAAGGATAGCGGGGACGTACACAGATACGCAGTATTTT
-	-	TRBV11-3	TRBJ2-3	CASSPSAALGDTQYF	TGTGCCAGCAGCCCCTCAGCGGCCTTGGGAGATACGCAGTATTTT
-	-	TRBV27	TRBJ2-7	CASSFEQGTAHEQYF	TGTGCCAGCAGCTTCGAACAGGGAACAGCGCACGAGCAGTACTTC
TRBD2	-	TRBV2	TRBJ2-4	CARGTSGGTNIQYF	TGTGCCAGGGGTACTAGCGGGGGGACAAACATTCAGTACTTC
-	once	TRBV5-5	TRBJ1-1	CASSGGAPEAFF	TGTGCCAGCAGCGGAGGGGCCCCTGAAGCTTTCTTT
TRBD1	-	TRBV18	TRBJ2-6	CTSSPGTGTGANVLTF	TGTACCAGCTCACCTGGGACAGGGACTGGGGCCAACGTCCTGACTTTC
-	-	TRBV19	TRBJ2-7	CASSEQPEYEQYF	TGTGCCAGTAGTGAACAGCCCGAGTACGAGCAGTACTTC
TRBD2	-	TRBV19	TRBJ2-2	CASLQRGGRLFF	TGTGCCTCCCTTCAGCGGGGAGGGCGGCTGTTTTTT
-	once	TRBV5-5	TRBJ2-7	CASSLAGTYYEQYF	TGTGCCAGCAGCTTGGCCGGGACATACTACGAGCAGTACTTC
TRBD2	-	TRBV12-5	TRBJ2-5	CASGTLAGGETQYF	TGTGCTAGTGGGACCCTAGCGGGCGGGGAGACCCAGTACTTC
-	-	TRBV30	TRBJ1-5	CAWGAGWSNQPQHF	TGTGCCTGGGGGGCGGGATGGAGCAATCAGCCCCAGCATTTT
-	-	TRBV6-4	TRBJ1-5	CAVWRGGSNQPQHF	TGTGCCGTCTGGAGGGGCGGGAGCAATCAGCCCCAGCATTTT
-	-	TRBV5-1	TRBJ1-4	CASSFGTKDEKLFF	TGCGCCAGCAGCTTTGGGACAAAGGATGAAAAACTGTTTTTT
-	-	TRBV30	TRBJ1-1	CAWGHRSAEAFF	TGTGCCTGGGGGCACAGGTCAGCTGAAGCTTTCTTT
-	-	TRBV7-6	TRBJ2-4	CASSDQSRGPLKQKCSQYF	TGTGCCAGCAGCGATCAAAGTAGGGGCCCGCTGAAGCAAAAATGTTCTCAGTACTTC
-	-	TRBV4-1	TRBJ1-1	CASSPGGDEAFF	TGCGCCAGCAGCCCGGGAGGGGACGAAGCTTTCTTT
TRBD1	-	TRBV15	TRBJ2-2	CATSPGTVLTGELFF	TGTGCCACCAGCCCCGGGACAGTTTTGACCGGGGAGCTGTTTTTT
TRBD1	-	TRBV7-2	TRBJ1-2	CASSNTGVYTF	TGTGCCAGCAGCAACACAGGGGTCTACACCTTC
TRBD1	-	TRBV18	TRBJ2-1	CASSPGQGTDEQFF	TGTGCCAGCTCCCCGGGACAGGGGACGGATGAGCAGTTCTTC
-	-	TRBV29-1	TRBJ2-5	CSAHSGNQETQYF	TGCAGCGCCCACTCCGGGAACCAAGAGACCCAGTACTTC
TRBD2	-	TRBV28	TRBJ2-1	CASSFLLAGVYNEQFF	TGTGCCAGCAGTTTTTTGCTAGCGGGAGTTTATAATGAGCAGTTCTTC
-	-	TRBV30	TRBJ1-6	CAWSDVGVREVESPLHF	TGTGCCTGGAGTGATGTTGGGGTGAGGGAAGTAGAGTCACCCCTCCACTTT
-	-	TRBV7-2	TRBJ1-3	CASSSGRGRGNTIYF	TGTGCCAGCAGCTCTGGGCGGGGTAGAGGAAACACCATATATTTT
TRBD2	-	TRBV7-2	TRBJ2-5	CASSLVLAGALETQYF	TGTGCCAGCAGCTTAGTGTTAGCGGGAGCCCTAGAGACCCAGTACTTC
-	-	TRBV2	TRBJ2-7	CASRSETGLSTYEQYF	TGTGCCAGCAGATCCGAGACAGGCCTTTCTACCTACGAGCAGTACTTC
-	-	TRBV19	TRBJ2-5	CASSLVGGETQYF	TGTGCCAGTAGTTTAGTGGGAGGAGAGACCCAGTACTTC
-	once	TRBV5-1	TRBJ1-2	CASAVSGVGYTF	TGCGCCAGCGCAGTCTCAGGGGTAGGCTACACCTTC
-	-	TRBV30	TRBJ2-5	CAWELTETQYF	TGTGCCTGGGAGTTAACGGAGACCCAGTACTTC
-	-	TRBV19	TRBJ2-3	CASSIDYSTDTQYF	TGTGCCAGTAGTATAGACTACAGCACAGATACGCAGTATTTT
TRBD2	-	TRBV6-5	TRBJ2-7	CASSYGTSGGFGEQYF	TGTGCCAGCAGTTACGGGACTAGCGGGGGATTCGGCGAGCAGTACTTC
TRBD2	-	TRBV6-1	TRBJ2-4	CASSEGGGMAKNIQYF	TGTGCCAGCAGTGAAGGGGGGGGAATGGCCAAAAACATTCAGTACTTC
-	few	TRBV28	TRBJ1-5	CASSSSIADSRQPQHF	TGTGCCAGCAGTTCCTCGATTGCGGACAGTCGGCAGCCCCAGCATTTT
TRBD1	-	TRBV5-6	TRBJ2-5	CASSLGQGLQETQYF	TGTGCCAGCAGCTTGGGACAGGGGCTCCAAGAGACCCAGTACTTC
TRBD1	-	TRBV4-1	TRBJ1-1	CASSQGGQGGTEAFF	TGCGCCAGCAGCCAAGGGGGACAGGGGGGGACTGAAGCTTTCTTT
-	-	TRBV14	TRBJ1-3	CASSLQVPSGNTIYF	TGTGCCAGCAGTCTACAGGTGCCGTCTGGAAACACCATATATTTT
-	once	TRBV25-1	TRBJ2-7	CASSELFEQYF	TGTGCCAGCAGTGAACTGTTCGAGCAGTACTTC
TRBD1	-	TRBV5-4	TRBJ1-2	CASSLALDRGGRGYTF	TGTGCCAGCAGCTTGGCCTTAGACAGGGGAGGACGGGGCTACACCTTC
TRBD2	-	TRBV6-5	TRBJ2-5	CASSYSGTRGEETQYF	TGTGCCAGCAGTTACTCCGGGACTAGAGGGGAGGAGACCCAGTACTTC
TRBD2	-	TRBV5-1	TRBJ2-1	CASSVTGGSDEQFF	TGCGCCAGCAGCGTAACGGGAGGCAGTGATGAGCAGTTCTTC